A selection of T cell receptor beta chains follows, all from one sample in a study of cytomegalovirus exposure and HLA in healthy donors. Profiled with immunoSEQ multiplex PCR; TCRdb holds only in-frame clones, not every one. This repertoire includes some 110,000 clones. The sample was PBMCs. The receptor set was obtained from a man in his forties in good health and CMV-seronegative. Each CDR3 is given with its conserved first and last residue. A D gene is named only where the DNA matches it firmly.

D: NA
J: TRBJ1-4
V: TRBV11-3
DNA: TGTGCCAGCAGCTTAAGAAGTTCTGGGGCCACTAATGAAAAACTGTTTTTT
CDR3: CASSLRSSGATNEKLFF

D: NA
J: TRBJ1-3
V: TRBV7-9
DNA: TGTGCCAGCCCCGGCGGGGGCTCTGGAAACACCATATATTTT
CDR3: CASPGGGSGNTIYF

D: NA
J: TRBJ2-7
V: TRBV5-1
DNA: TGCGCCAGCAGCTTGGACCTCTACGAGCAGTACTTC
CDR3: CASSLDLYEQYF

D: TRBD2
J: TRBJ2-5
V: TRBV7-2
DNA: TGTGCCAGCAGCCTGGGACTAGAATCGGTGGAGACCCAGTACTTC
CDR3: CASSLGLESVETQYF

D: NA
J: TRBJ2-7
V: TRBV2
DNA: TGTGCCAGCAGCGCGAATATACAGGCTTACGAGCAGTACTTC
CDR3: CASSANIQAYEQYF

D: NA
J: TRBJ2-7
V: TRBV4-2
DNA: TGTGCCAGCAGCCAAGAGTTCAGTCAGGGGAACTACGAGCAGTACTTC
CDR3: CASSQEFSQGNYEQYF

D: NA
J: TRBJ2-2
V: TRBV6-5
DNA: TGTGCCAGCAGTCCCGGTTACGGGGAGCTGTTTTTT
CDR3: CASSPGYGELFF

D: NA
J: TRBJ1-5
V: TRBV5-6
DNA: TGTGCCAGCAGCTTGGCCGGGAGGAGCAATCAGCCCCAGCATTTT
CDR3: CASSLAGRSNQPQHF

D: TRBD1
J: TRBJ2-2
V: TRBV27
DNA: TGTGCCAGCAGTTTATTAGGGCGGCCCAAGGGCCGGACAGGGGGATTAGGGGAGCTGTTTTTT
CDR3: CASSLLGRPKGRTGGLGELFF

D: TRBD2
J: TRBJ2-1
V: TRBV5-1
DNA: TGCGCCAGCAGCCTCGGGGGGGCCATCTACAATGAGCAGTTCTTC
CDR3: CASSLGGAIYNEQFF

D: TRBD2
J: TRBJ2-3
V: TRBV28
DNA: TGTGCCAGCAGTGGGACTAGCGGGAGGGCAACGGATACGCAGTATTTT
CDR3: CASSGTSGRATDTQYF

D: TRBD2
J: TRBJ2-7
V: TRBV10-2
DNA: TGCGCCAGCAGTGACCTACTAGCGGGAGATGGCTACGAGCAGTACTTC
CDR3: CASSDLLAGDGYEQYF

D: NA
J: TRBJ2-7
V: TRBV6-5
DNA: TGTGCCAGCAGTTATACGGCCGGGTACGAGCAGTACTTC
CDR3: CASSYTAGYEQYF

D: NA
J: TRBJ2-3
V: TRBV4-1
DNA: TGCGCCAGCAGCCCTTTAACATCCCTCTTGACAGATACGCAGTATTTT
CDR3: CASSPLTSLLTDTQYF

D: TRBD2
J: TRBJ2-7
V: TRBV29-1
DNA: TGCAGCGTTGACCTCCCGGGTCGGCTAGCGGGAGTGGGAGAGCAGTACTTC
CDR3: CSVDLPGRLAGVGEQYF

D: NA
J: TRBJ1-4
V: TRBV6-5
DNA: TGTGCCAGCAGTTACTCGGCGGGGGCCGCGGAAAAACTGTTTTTT
CDR3: CASSYSAGAAEKLFF

D: TRBD1
J: TRBJ2-1
V: TRBV11-2
DNA: TGTGCCAGCAGCCCTGGGGCCCGGGACAGGTACAATGAGCAGTTCTTC
CDR3: CASSPGARDRYNEQFF

D: NA
J: TRBJ1-1
V: TRBV13
DNA: TGTGCCAGCAGCTTTTGGGGGGGCACTGAAGCTTTCTTT
CDR3: CASSFWGGTEAFF

D: NA
J: TRBJ2-3
V: TRBV19
DNA: TGTGCCAGTAGTATTTACAGGACAGATACGCAGTATTTT
CDR3: CASSIYRTDTQYF

D: NA
J: TRBJ2-3
V: TRBV6-5
DNA: TGTGCCAGCAGTTACTCGATCGGTAGTGCAGATACGCAGTATTTT
CDR3: CASSYSIGSADTQYF

D: NA
J: TRBJ2-7
V: TRBV19
DNA: TGTGCCAGTAGTCCTAGTTCCGGGGCGGGGGAGCAGTACTTC
CDR3: CASSPSSGAGEQYF

D: TRBD2
J: TRBJ2-7
V: TRBV19
DNA: TGTGCCAGTAGTATAGTACTAGCGGGAGGCGAGCAGTACTTC
CDR3: CASSIVLAGGEQYF

D: NA
J: TRBJ2-7
V: TRBV5-1
DNA: TGCGCCAGCAGCCCGACGAATAACGGGGGCTACGAGCAGTACTTC
CDR3: CASSPTNNGGYEQYF

D: NA
J: TRBJ1-1
V: TRBV27
DNA: TGTGCCAGCAGTTTATCTTGGGGAGTCAACACTGAAGCTTTCTTT
CDR3: CASSLSWGVNTEAFF

D: NA
J: TRBJ1-6
V: TRBV27
DNA: TGTGCCAGCAGTTTTTCAGGGATTTTGGATTCACCCCTCCACTTT
CDR3: CASSFSGILDSPLHF

D: NA
J: TRBJ2-2
V: TRBV30
DNA: TGTGCCTGGAGCACTCCTGGTGGGACATACACCGGGGAGCTGTTTTTT
CDR3: CAWSTPGGTYTGELFF

D: NA
J: TRBJ2-5
V: TRBV5-1
DNA: TGCGCCAGCAGCCGATATGGCGGGGTCCAAGAGACCCAGTACTTC
CDR3: CASSRYGGVQETQYF

D: TRBD1
J: TRBJ2-7
V: TRBV11-2
DNA: TGTGCCAGCAGCTTGGACAGGGGTGAGCAGTACTTC
CDR3: CASSLDRGEQYF

D: TRBD1
J: TRBJ1-1
V: TRBV19
DNA: TGTGCCAGTAGGGGGACAGGGGAAACTGAAGCTTTCTTT
CDR3: CASRGTGETEAFF

D: TRBD2
J: TRBJ2-1
V: TRBV5-4
DNA: TGTGCCAGCAGCCAACCGGGACTAAACTCTGAGCAGTTCTTC
CDR3: CASSQPGLNSEQFF

D: TRBD1
J: TRBJ2-2
V: TRBV4-2
DNA: TGTGCCAGCAGCCCACCGGGACAGGTTTTCGGGGAGCTGTTTTTT
CDR3: CASSPPGQVFGELFF

D: NA
J: TRBJ1-5
V: TRBV4-2
DNA: TGTGCCAGCAGCCAAGATTCTAGCTCGGCGCAGCCCCAGCATTTT
CDR3: CASSQDSSSAQPQHF

D: TRBD2
J: TRBJ2-5
V: TRBV5-1
DNA: TGCGCCAGCAGCTCCGGGGGGGGGCAAGAGACCCAGTACTTC
CDR3: CASSSGGGQETQYF